Listed below are T cell receptor beta chains from one sample, sequenced in a study of shared clonotypes between healthy human individuals. Profiled with immunoSEQ multiplex PCR; TCRdb holds only in-frame clones, not every one. The sample shows more than 550,000 clones, around 90% of them seen only once. Sequencing used memory CD8+ T cells from PBMCs. The source is a man aged 18-30 years in good health. Some clones in this sample may be carry-over from other donors' samples. The CDR3 runs from the conserved cysteine through the conserved F or W. The D gene is left open where the match is weak. Not all rows give a size; the values are once, few, many and, for expanded clones, a class.

j_gene	abundance	d_gene	v_gene	CDR3nt	CDR3aa
TRBJ2-1	once	TRBD2	TRBV2	TGTGCCAGCAGTGATCCGCGGGAGGGCCGCGATGAGCAGTTCTTC	CASSDPREGRDEQFF
TRBJ1-3	-	-	TRBV6-1	TGTGCCAGCAAACGAGGGGGGGGCTCTGGAAACACCATATATTTT	CASKRGGGSGNTIYF
TRBJ1-4	-	TRBD1	TRBV5-1	TGCGCCAGCAGCTTGTTCGTCGGGCTAGACAGGGGAAATGAAAAACTGTTTTTT	CASSLFVGLDRGNEKLFF
TRBJ2-7	-	-	TRBV7-9	TGTGCCAGCATGGACGGAGCATTATACGAGCAGTACTTC	CASMDGALYEQYF
TRBJ1-5	-	-	TRBV19	TGTGCCAGTACTCCTGGGAGGGATCAGCCCCAGCATTTT	CASTPGRDQPQHF
TRBJ2-7	-	-	TRBV4-2	TGTGCCAGCAGCCAAGAACCTAGCGATTCCTACGAGCAGTACTTC	CASSQEPSDSYEQYF
TRBJ1-4	-	-	TRBV19	TGTGCCAGTAGCCTCATTCAATACCCAGGCAACGAAAAACTGTTTTTT	CASSLIQYPGNEKLFF
TRBJ1-2	-	-	TRBV29-1	TGCAGCGTTGAAGAGGGCAGGGTCGACTATGGCTACACCTTC	CSVEEGRVDYGYTF
TRBJ1-1	-	-	TRBV28	TGTGCCAGCAGTTTCGGAGAGGGGAACACTGAAGCTTTCTTT	CASSFGEGNTEAFF
TRBJ1-2	once	TRBD1	TRBV10-3	TGTGCCATCAGTGAGTCGACAGGGGGTATCGGCTATGGCTACACCTTC	CAISESTGGIGYGYTF
TRBJ1-3	-	-	TRBV6-1	TGTGCCAGCAGTGAGGACTCTTTTGGCGGATCACCTGGAAACACCATATATTTT	CASSEDSFGGSPGNTIYF
TRBJ2-7	-	TRBD1	TRBV29-1	TGCAGCGTCGCCGGGACAGGGGCTTCCTACGAGCAGTACTTC	CSVAGTGASYEQYF
TRBJ2-1	few	TRBD2	TRBV6-6	TGTGCCAGCACCCAGACTAGCGGTTCCTACAATGAGCAGTTCTTC	CASTQTSGSYNEQFF